This TCR beta chain was captured by sequencing in a study of blood T cell repertoires in COVID-19. At the level of the study: Both acute and convalescent COVID-19 samples were obtained from the United States, Italy and Spain. PBMCs, B-cell-depleted T cells, or T cells provided the cDNA or gDNA that made up the material.

There are a few counts of this clone. In the authors' methods: From reference gene primer amplification, estimates of nucleated cell counts were derived. Libraries were prepared by immunoSEQ multiplex PCR; TCRdb keeps only in-frame clonotypes and omits some of them. V and J calls and clone size are given by that table; D and trimming were obtained from the DNA. The data show under 45,000 clones, with 87% seen just once and roughly 21% held by the top ten. The CDR3 loop spans 12 amino acids. Germline CDR1 is LNHDA and CDR2 is SQIVND (reference sequence). Losses at the gene ends were 6 bases for V and 6 bases for J; bases not matched to a gene: 5.

This TCR derives from a woman of 80 years or more in a cohort sampled during active or convalescent COVID-19. The chain recombines TRBV19 with TRBJ2-7; 7 bases match TRBD1. The specimen sequenced was peripheral blood. The CDR3 loop reads CASSSQGREQYF. The CDR3 nucleotides read TGTGCCAGTAGCTCACAGGGGCGCGAGCAGTACTTC. Supplemented by reference TRBV19 and TRBJ2-7, the full variable domain reads DGGITQSPKYLFRKEGQNVTLSCEQNLNHDAMYWYRQDPGQGLRLIYYSQIVNDFQKGDIAEGYSVSREKKESFPLTVTSAQKNPTAFYLCASSSQGREQYFGPGTRLTVT.